These 31 T cell receptor beta chains came from one sample sequenced in a study of cytomegalovirus exposure and HLA in healthy donors. The PCR made use of 60 Vbeta and 13 Jbeta primers. The table came from immunoSEQ multiplex PCR; TCRdb's copy has only in-frame clones and leaves some out. The sample lists over 150,000 clones; about 80% were seen once. Sequencing used PBMCs. These receptors were collected from a woman between 50 and 59 years old in good health and CMV-seronegative.

The CDR3 DNA follows: TGCGCCAGCAGCTTCTTCGATACAGGGTCCGAGCAGTACTTC. This encodes CASSFFDTGSEQYF. The genes are TRBV5-1 and TRBJ2-7; D possibly corresponds to TRBD1 (6 bases). The ends were cut back, 2 bases at V and 6 bases at J, with 15 bases in the middle. The germline gives CDR1 SGHRS, CDR2 YFSETQ. This CDR3 is 14 amino acids long.

The rearrangement links TRBV5-4 to TRBJ2-1, with D possibly matching TRBD2 (6 bases). Looked up from germline, CDR1 is SGHNT and CDR2 is YYREEE (reference sequence). Trimming stripped 4 bases from V and 7 bases from J, with 15 bases between. This CDR3 contains 14 residues. The CDR3 DNA sequence: TGTGCCAGCAGCAAATACTACCGGGAGAATGAGCAGTTCTTC. Protein sequence: CASSKYYRENEQFF.

This clone was counted only a few times. V is TRBV6-6 and J is TRBJ2-3, with 8 bases identical to TRBD2. The CDR3 sequence is 14 residues long. V trimming: 7 bases; J trimming: 2 bases; junction bases outside the gene matches: 5. In germline, CDR1 is MNHNY, CDR2 SVGAGI (reference sequence). DNA for the CDR3: TGTGCCAGCACCGGGGGGGCCAACACAGATACGCAGTATTTT. It codes for CASTGGANTDTQYF.

V and J are TRBV9 and TRBJ2-5; 10 bases agree with TRBD1. The CDR3 is 16 amino acids. J lost 5 bases, V lost 1 base, and 8 bases had no gene match. Germline V gene sequence: CDR1 SGDLS, CDR2 YYNGEE. In DNA, the CDR3 is TGTGCCAGCAGCGTATCCGGGACAGGGGATCGTGAGACCCAGTACTTC. This encodes CASSVSGTGDRETQYF. Drawing the rest from reference TRBV9 and TRBJ2-5, the complete variable domain is DSGVTQTPKHLITATGQRVTLRCSPRSGDLSVYWYQQSLDQGLQFLIQYYNGEERAKGNILERFSAQQFPDLHSELNLSSLELGDSALYFCASSVSGTGDRETQYFGPGTRLLVL.

This clone appeared a few times. The chain joins TRBV5-6 to TRBJ1-1, with 7 positions matching TRBD1. This CDR3 comprises 15 residues. V was clipped by 1 base and J by 1 base; unmatched bases: 4. The V gene's germline CDR1 is SGHDT and CDR2 YYEEEE. As DNA, the CDR3 is TGTGCCAGCAGCTTGACGGACAGGAGGAACACTGAAGCTTTCTTT. Its translation: CASSLTDRRNTEAFF.

Comments on this clone: Other DNA sequences from this sample encode an identical CDR3 as well. V is TRBV13 and J is TRBJ2-7, with D possibly matching TRBD1 (6 bases). Germline CDR1 and CDR2: PRHDT and FYEKMQ (reference sequence). The V gene lost 1 base and the J gene lost 3 bases, with 19 bases spanning the gap. The CDR3 covers 17 residues. The CDR3: CASSLAGRPGVNYEQYF. CDR3 in DNA: TGTGCCAGCAGCTTAGCTGGCCGGCCAGGGGTAAACTACGAGCAGTACTTC.

V gene TRBV2 combines with J gene TRBJ2-3; 8 nucleotides align to TRBD2. Per germline, CDR1 SNHLY and CDR2 FYNNEI. This CDR3 region has 17 residues. J lost 4 bases, V lost 0 bases, and 9 bases had no gene match. The CDR3 DNA sequence: TGTGCCAGCAGTGAAGCTTTAGGCGGGGGGTTCGCAGATACGCAGTATTTT. This codes for CASSEALGGGFADTQYF.

The V call is TRBV5-6, the J call TRBJ2-5, with TRBD2 matching over 10 bases. J was trimmed by 7 bases and V by 1 base; bases with no gene match: 7. This CDR3 has 15 amino acids. Germline V gene sequence: CDR1 SGHDT, CDR2 YYEEEE. Here the CDR3 DNA reads TGTGCCAGCAGCTTGAGCGGGGGGGCGGGATGGACCCAGTACTTC. Protein: CASSLSGGAGWTQYF.

This chain uses TRBV27 with TRBJ2-1, with TRBD2 matching 9 bases. V trimming: 3 bases; J trimming: 7 bases; junction bases outside the gene matches: 7. Per germline, CDR1 MNHEY and CDR2 SMNVEV (reference sequence). CDR3 length equals 15 residues. The CDR3 nucleotides are TGTGCCAGCAGTTTCGGACTAAGCGGGAGGAATGAGCAGTTCTTC. Amino acid sequence: CASSFGLSGRNEQFF.

The J gene is TRBJ1-3, the V gene TRBV4-2, with D tentatively TRBD1 (5 bases). This CDR3 region has 13 residues. CDR1 is LGHNA and CDR2 is YNFKEQ in the germline V gene. The ends were cut back, 2 bases at V and 4 bases at J, with 6 bases in the middle. The CDR3 region has the DNA TGTGCCAGCAGCCAACCAGGGGGAAACACCATATATTTT. Amino acid sequence: CASSQPGGNTIYF.

This clone was detected only a few times. V usage is TRBV29-1 and J usage is TRBJ2-2, with D perhaps matching TRBD1 (6 bases). The CDR3 is 15 amino acids. V shed 6 bases and J shed 0 bases, with 14 bases lying between them. Germline CDR1 SQVTM, CDR2 ANQGSEA. CDR3 amino acids: CSVATGHANTGELFF. DNA for the CDR3: TGCAGCGTAGCAACGGGACACGCGAACACCGGGGAGCTGTTTTTT.

The chain employs TRBV2 and TRBJ1-4; unclear D gene. CDR3 length: 17 amino acids. CDR1 and CDR2 (germline): SNHLY, FYNNEI. With 2 bases removed from V and 0 bases from J, the gap between germline ends came to 13 bases. CDR3 DNA sequence: TGTGCCAGCAGTGAAAGTCGAGCCAAGTCAACTAATGAAAAACTGTTTTTT. This translates into CASSESRAKSTNEKLFF.

Details on this clone: The germline gene is not matched at one end of the junction; a read error may be the cause. This chain joins TRBV18 and TRBJ2-5, with 9 bases lining up with TRBD2. The CDR3 extends over 15 amino acids. From germline, CDR1 is KGHSH and CDR2 LQKENI. The CDR3 nucleotides read TGTGCCAGCTCACCCTTAGCGGGAGCTCAAGGGACCCAGTACTTC. This sequence encodes CASSPLAGAQGTQYF.

V is TRBV5-1 and J is TRBJ2-1, with a possible D match to TRBD1 (6 bases). The germline V and J ends were trimmed by 3 bases and 0 bases, with 16 bases remaining between them. CDR3 length equals 17 residues. Per the germline V gene, CDR1 is SGHRS and CDR2 is YFSETQ. For the CDR3, the DNA is TGCGCCAGCAGCTCCCGTGACAGGAGCCGCTCCTACAATGAGCAGTTCTTC. Its translation is CASSSRDRSRSYNEQFF.

This rearrangement joins TRBV13 to TRBJ2-2, with D maybe TRBD1 (5 bases). The CDR3 sequence is 14 residues long. CDR1 and CDR2 (germline): PRHDT, FYEKMQ (reference sequence). The V and J ends lost 4 bases and 7 bases respectively, with 13 bases between them. CDR3 nucleotide sequence: TGTGCCAGCAGCTGGCAGGGTACGAGCGGGGAGCTGTTTTTT. Translating it yields CASSWQGTSGELFF. Supplemented by reference TRBV13 and TRBJ2-2, the full variable domain reads AAGVIQSPRHLIKEKRETATLKCYPIPRHDTVYWYQQGPGQDPQFLISFYEKMQSDKGSIPDRFSAQQFSDYHSELNMSSLELGDSALYFCASSWQGTSGELFFGEGSRLTVL.

V gene TRBV4-3 combines with J gene TRBJ1-3; D might be TRBD1 (6 bases). This CDR3 contains 18 residues. Germline values: CDR1 LGHNA, CDR2 YSLEER. V shed 1 base and J shed 0 bases, with 16 bases lying between them. The CDR3 protein is CASSQATGQRYSGNTIYF. As DNA, the CDR3 is TGCGCCAGCAGCCAAGCAACCGGACAGAGATACTCTGGAAACACCATATATTTT.

The rearrangement uses TRBV7-2 and TRBJ1-5; D gene uncertain. The V end was cut by 5 bases, the J end by 4 bases, with 15 bases between. Germline V gene data show CDR1 as SGHTA and CDR2 as FQGNSA. This CDR3 is built from 15 residues. CDR3 sequence reads: CASSTRGGLNQPQHF. As DNA, the CDR3 is TGTGCCAGCAGCACCCGGGGAGGGCTTAATCAGCCCCAGCATTTT. Full variable domain (missing parts from reference TRBV7-2 and TRBJ1-5): GAGVSQSPSNKVTEKGKDVELRCDPISGHTALYWYRQSLGQGLEFLIYFQGNSAPDKSGLPSDRFSAERTGGSVSTLTIQRTQQEDSAVYLCASSTRGGLNQPQHFGDGTRLSIL.

This CDR3 is CASSLATGDYGYTF. DNA for the CDR3: TGTGCCAGCAGCTTAGCGACAGGCGACTATGGCTACACCTTC. The rearrangement links TRBV7-8 to TRBJ1-2; perhaps TRBD1 as D (6 bases). With 0 bases removed from V and 3 bases from J, the gap between germline ends came to 8 bases. Germline loops: CDR1 SGHVS, CDR2 FQNEAQ. CDR3 size: 14 residues.

This chain joins TRBV7-6 and TRBJ2-1, with TRBD2 as a possible D gene (6 bases). Germline V lookup: CDR1 SGHVS, CDR2 FNYEAQ. This CDR3 comprises 16 residues. Trimming cost V 1 base and J 7 bases, with 17 bases left between them. The CDR3 here is CASSLDPGKGRNEQFF. The CDR3 nucleotides read TGTGCCAGCAGCTTAGATCCGGGGAAAGGGAGGAATGAGCAGTTCTTC.

This chain links TRBV5-1 with TRBJ2-7, with unresolved D. Germline assignment: CDR1 SGHRS and CDR2 YFSETQ. This CDR3 is 14 amino acids long. V was shortened by 4 bases and J by 0 bases, with 11 bases between the two germline ends. The DNA of the CDR3 is TGCGCCAGCAGCCCCCTTCCGGGCTCCTACGAGCAGTACTTC. Translating gives CASSPLPGSYEQYF.

V and J are TRBV7-7 and TRBJ2-1, with 8 bases that match TRBD1. Germline V lookup: CDR1 SSHAT, CDR2 FNYEAQ (reference sequence). The CDR3 has 15 residues. J gave up 2 bases and V 5 bases, and 5 bases lay outside the gene matches. CDR3 bases: TGTGCCAGCAGCCGTGGGACAGGACCCTACAATGAGCAGTTCTTC. Translation: CASSRGTGPYNEQFF.

The CDR3 DNA follows: TGTGCCAGCAGCTTATCGGACTGGGCAACCGTCAATCAGCCCCAGCATTTT. It encodes CASSLSDWATVNQPQHF. The chain links TRBV7-9 to TRBJ1-5; D gene ambiguous. Germline loops: CDR1 SEHNR, CDR2 FQNEAQ (reference sequence). Trimming cost V 2 bases and J 3 bases, with 17 bases left between them. This CDR3 spans 17 amino acids.

For this clone: This CDR3 is also generated by other DNA sequences in the sample. The gene calls are TRBV10-3 and TRBJ2-1, with 7 bases that match TRBD2. The CDR3 runs to 15 residues. Germline V gene sequence: CDR1 ENHRY, CDR2 SYGVKD. V dropped 0 bases and J dropped 8; count of bases not matched to a gene: 7. This CDR3 reads CAISESSSGNDEQFF. The CDR3 DNA is TGTGCCATCAGTGAGTCGTCCAGCGGGAATGATGAGCAGTTCTTC.

The table lists this clone with a few counts. This rearrangement joins TRBV15 to TRBJ1-3; D unresolved. Trimming stripped 3 bases from V and 0 bases from J, with 12 bases between. The germline V gene has CDR1 LNHNV and CDR2 YYDKDF (reference sequence). This CDR3 region has 16 residues. In DNA form, the CDR3 reads TGTGCCACCAGCAGTCTTAAGGGAGCCTCTGGAAACACCATATATTTT. Amino acid sequence: CATSSLKGASGNTIYF.

The chain recombines TRBV2 with TRBJ2-5; 7 bases match TRBD1. Per the germline V gene, CDR1 is SNHLY and CDR2 is FYNNEI. The CDR3 has 15 amino acids. The junction had 12 bases not matched to a gene; V was cut back by 7 bases and J by 4 bases. This CDR3 reads CASTPEQGTRETQYF. CDR3 nucleotide sequence: TGTGCCAGCACTCCGGAACAGGGGACGAGAGAGACCCAGTACTTC.

This chain links TRBV5-4 with TRBJ1-2; TRBD1 aligns across 8 bases. Germline lookup yields CDR1 SGHNT and CDR2 YYREEE (reference sequence). The length of the CDR3 is 14 residues. The junction had 7 bases not matched to a gene; V was cut back by 4 bases and J by 5 bases. CDR3 sequence (DNA): TGTGCCAGCAGCCAGGACAGGGACGGTTATGGCTACACCTTC. This translates into CASSQDRDGYGYTF.

The genes are TRBV4-2 and TRBJ1-2; no firm D call. Germline V gives CDR1 LGHNA, CDR2 YNFKEQ. V lost 3 bases and J lost 3, with 11 bases in between. The CDR3 is 14 residues long. The CDR3 reads CASSQGRRDYGYTF. The CDR3 bases are TGTGCCAGCAGCCAGGGCAGGAGGGACTATGGCTACACCTTC.

In its sample, this clone was seen a few times. The chain combines TRBV11-3 with TRBJ2-7; D perhaps matches TRBD1 (5 bases). The CDR3 has 13 residues. V shed 3 bases and J shed 4 bases, with 10 bases lying between them. Germline V gene lookup returns CDR1 SGHNT and CDR2 YENEEA. The CDR3 protein is CASSFSGSYEQYF. Here the CDR3 DNA reads TGTGCCAGCAGCTTTTCAGGGTCGTACGAGCAGTACTTC.

In regard to this clone: This CDR3 is also generated by other DNA sequences in the sample. The chain combines TRBV18 with TRBJ1-2, with TRBD1 identical over 11 bases. The V gene's germline CDR1 is KGHSH and CDR2 LQKENI. The CDR3 consists of 14 residues. V lost 2 bases to trimming and J lost 7 bases; unmatched junction nucleotides: 3. CDR3 in DNA: TGTGCCAGCTCACCAGGACAGGGGGCGCCTGGCTACACCTTC. This sequence encodes CASSPGQGAPGYTF.

The gene calls are TRBV5-4 and TRBJ1-2, with a weak D call TRBD1 (6 bases). This CDR3 region has 16 residues. V lost 4 bases to trimming and J lost 3 bases, with 19 bases between them. Germline loops: CDR1 SGHNT, CDR2 YYREEE (reference sequence). The CDR3 region has the DNA TGTGCCAGCAGCCCGCCGGGGGGCTCTAGTTACTATGGCTACACCTTC. Its translation is CASSPPGGSSYYGYTF.

With respect to this clone: The conserved closing phenylalanine or tryptophan is absent in this CDR3, likely reflecting a read error. No DNA is shown, since the ends of the CDR3 on it are uncertain; the CDR3 is the one TCRdb lists. The V gene is TRBV5-1, the J gene TRBJ1-5; the table calls TRBD1, which could not be checked here. The CDR3 has 11 residues if both end residues are counted. Germline lookup yields CDR1 SGHRS and CDR2 YFSETQ. The CDR3 spells CASSLVSVGAL.